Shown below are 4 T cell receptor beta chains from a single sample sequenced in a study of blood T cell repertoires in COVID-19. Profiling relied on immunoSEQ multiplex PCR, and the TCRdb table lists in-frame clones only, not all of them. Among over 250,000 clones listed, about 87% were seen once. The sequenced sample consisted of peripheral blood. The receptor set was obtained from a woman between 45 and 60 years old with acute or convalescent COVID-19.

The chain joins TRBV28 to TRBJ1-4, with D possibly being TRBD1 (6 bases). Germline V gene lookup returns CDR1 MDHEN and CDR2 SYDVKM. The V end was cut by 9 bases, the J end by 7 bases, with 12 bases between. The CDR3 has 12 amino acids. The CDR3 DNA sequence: TGTGCCAGTCAGGGGAACGGTGAAAAACTGTTTTTT. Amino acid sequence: CASQGNGEKLFF. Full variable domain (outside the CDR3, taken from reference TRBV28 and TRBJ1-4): DVKVTQSSRYLVKRTGEKVFLECVQDMDHENMFWYRQDPGLGLRLIYFSYDVKMKEKGDIPEGYSVSREKKERFSLILESASTNQTSMYLCASQGNGEKLFFGSGTQLSVL.

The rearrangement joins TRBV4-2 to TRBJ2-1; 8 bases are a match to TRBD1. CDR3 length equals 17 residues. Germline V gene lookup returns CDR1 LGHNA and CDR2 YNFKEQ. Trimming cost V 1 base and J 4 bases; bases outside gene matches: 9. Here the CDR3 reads CASSQATGQVLYNEQFF. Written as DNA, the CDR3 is TGTGCCAGCAGCCAAGCCACGGGACAGGTTTTATACAATGAGCAGTTCTTC.

Written as DNA, the CDR3 is TGTGCCAGCAGTGGGGCACACAATAACTATGGCTACACCTTC. Amino acid sequence: CASSGAHNNYGYTF. V is TRBV28 and J is TRBJ1-2, with D possibly being TRBD1 (5 bases). Deletions cut 5 bases from V and 1 base from J, with 11 bases between. The CDR3 extends over 14 amino acids. Germline V lookup: CDR1 MDHEN, CDR2 SYDVKM.

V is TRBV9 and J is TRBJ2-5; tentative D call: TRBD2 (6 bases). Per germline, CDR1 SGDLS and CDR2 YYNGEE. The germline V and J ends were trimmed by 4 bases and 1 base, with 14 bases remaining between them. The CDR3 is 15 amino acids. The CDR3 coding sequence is TGTGCCAGCAGCCTCGGGTGGAGGGGCCAAGAGACCCAGTACTTC. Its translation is CASSLGWRGQETQYF.